These 26 T cell receptor beta chains were all obtained from the same sample, sequenced in a study of identical twins. TCRdb called the 5' RACE reads again in MiXCR, with one record for every CDR3 protein. The sample shows about 520,000 distinct CDR3 sequences, under 25% of them seen only once. This sample was also put to use in a study of T cells expressing NK-cell markers.

Sample: CD4+ T cells sorted from blood. The receptor source for this set is a woman aged 18-29 years in good health.

This clonotype has more than one count but fewer than ten. The chain recombines TRBV20-1 with TRBJ2-1, with 12 bases matching TRBD2. The V gene end was trimmed by 1 base and the J gene end by 5 bases; junction bases not matched to a gene: 9. Looked up from germline, CDR1 is DFQATT and CDR2 is SNEGSKA (reference sequence). The CDR3 covers 17 residues. The CDR3 DNA follows: TGCAGTGCTAGAGTGCCTAGCGGGAGGGCCCTTCACAATGAGCAGTTCTTC. Translating it yields CSARVPSGRALHNEQFF.

J is TRBJ2-1 and V is TRBV4-3; 11 nucleotides align to TRBD2. Germline V gives CDR1 LGHNA, CDR2 YSLEER. The CDR3 loop spans 17 amino acids. J was trimmed by 7 bases and V by 0 bases; bases with no gene match: 8. The CDR3 region has the DNA TGCGCCAGCAGCCAAGATAGCCCTAGCGGGAGGTCGAATGAGCAGTTCTTC. The encoded protein is CASSQDSPSGRSNEQFF.

This clonotype was found once. The V and J genes are TRBV3-1 and TRBJ1-2, with D perhaps TRBD1 (5 bases). From germline, CDR1 is LGHDT and CDR2 YNNKEL (reference sequence). V was cut by 3 bases and J by 10 bases, with 12 bases left in between. The CDR3 contains 12 residues. The CDR3 loop reads CASSQVQGAYTF. In nucleotides, the CDR3 is TGTGCCAGCAGCCAGGTGCAGGGAGCCTACACCTTC.

The rearrangement uses TRBV6-1 and TRBJ1-1, with a tentative D call TRBD1 (6 bases). V lost 3 bases and J 3 bases, leaving 11 bases between the germline ends. The CDR3 is 14 residues long. Germline V gene sequence: CDR1 MNHNS, CDR2 SASEGT. The DNA for the CDR3 is TGTGCCAGCAGTGATCACAGGGTAGACACTGAAGCTTTCTTT. It is translated as CASSDHRVDTEAFF.

The chain uses TRBV12-3 or TRBV12-4 and TRBJ2-7, with D perhaps TRBD1 or TRBD2 (5 bases each). V lost 5 bases to trimming and J lost 9 bases, with 17 bases between them. The CDR3 length is 13 residues. The CDR3 loop is CASSTRALGGQYF. CDR3 DNA: TGTGCCAGCAGTACCCGGGCCCTTGGGGGGCAGTACTTC.

The V and J genes are TRBV10-3 and TRBJ2-7; D is possibly TRBD1 or TRBD2 (5 bases each). Looked up from germline, CDR1 is ENHRY and CDR2 is SYGVKD. V lost 7 bases, J lost 4 bases, and 17 bases lay in between. The CDR3 runs 14 residues. Written as DNA, the CDR3 is TGTGCCATCAAGAAGCAGGGAGATCCTTACGAGCAGTACTTC. It specifies CAIKKQGDPYEQYF.

V is TRBV7-9 and J is TRBJ2-7; no reliable D call. CDR1 and CDR2 (germline): SEHNR, FQNEAQ (reference sequence). The V gene lost 3 bases and the J gene lost 0 bases, with 12 bases spanning the gap. The CDR3 has 15 residues. CDR3 in amino acids: CASSFATATSYEQYF. The DNA for the CDR3 is TGTGCCAGCAGCTTTGCAACGGCCACCTCCTACGAGCAGTACTTC.

The V gene is TRBV20-1, the J gene TRBJ2-3, with D hard to call. Germline CDR1 and CDR2: DFQATT and SNEGSKA (reference sequence). The germline V and J ends were trimmed by 6 bases and 1 base, with 5 bases remaining between them. The CDR3 covers 11 residues. CDR3 amino acids: CSAVRTDTQYF. CDR3 in DNA: TGCAGTGCCGTTCGCACAGATACGCAGTATTTT.

This clonotype was recorded a few times. One junction end does not reproduce the germline sequence, and a read error may be involved. The V gene is TRBV29-1, the J gene TRBJ1-2, with D perhaps TRBD1 (6 bases). Germline CDR1 reads SQVTM; CDR2 reads ANQGSEA. The CDR3 runs 13 residues. The CDR3 protein is CSVEAPGAEGYTF. The CDR3 DNA sequence: TGCAGCGTCGAAGCCCCGGGGGCGGAGGGCTACACCTTC.

The V call is TRBV20-1, the J call TRBJ1-2; D is unclear. Per germline, CDR1 DFQATT and CDR2 SNEGSKA (reference sequence). Trimming left V 3 bases short and J 4 bases short, with 12 bases between. There are 13 residues in the CDR3. CDR3 in amino acids: CSASRDFSYGYTF. The CDR3, as DNA: TGCAGTGCTAGTCGGGATTTCTCCTATGGCTACACCTTC.

This clonotype has only a few counts. The chain joins TRBV5-5 to TRBJ2-3; the D gene is possibly TRBD1 (6 bases). This CDR3 is built from 15 residues. The V gene lost 5 bases and the J gene lost 1 base, with 14 bases spanning the gap. Germline V gene lookup returns CDR1 SGHKS and CDR2 YYEKEE (reference sequence). The CDR3 DNA reads TGTGCCAGCAGGCGCACAGGGTCAGGCACAGATACGCAGTATTTT. Translating gives CASRRTGSGTDTQYF. The whole variable domain, filled in from reference TRBV5-5 and TRBJ2-3, reads DAGVTQSPTHLIKTRGQQVTLRCSPISGHKSVSWYQQVLGQGPQFIFQYYEKEERGRGNFPDRFSARQFPNYSSELNVNALLLGDSALYLCASRRTGSGTDTQYFGPGTRLTVL.

This clonotype came up a few times. The CDR3, as DNA: TGTGCCAGCAGCCGCACCGGGACAGGGGGCATTGAAGCTTTCTTT. Translating gives CASSRTGTGGIEAFF. The rearrangement joins TRBV9 to TRBJ1-1; 12 bases map to TRBD1. V dropped 4 bases and J dropped 7; count of bases not matched to a gene: 8. CDR1 and CDR2 (germline): SGDLS, YYNGEE. This CDR3 has 15 residues.

The table lists this clonotype with many counts. The chain combines TRBV6-5 with TRBJ2-2, with D perhaps matching TRBD2 (5 bases). Trimming shortened V by 0 bases and J by 3 bases, and 11 bases separated the two germline ends. The V gene's germline CDR1 is MNHEY and CDR2 SVGAGI. This CDR3 is built from 16 residues. The CDR3 spells CASSYSSGGYTGELFF. CDR3 sequence (DNA): TGTGCCAGCAGTTACTCGAGTGGAGGTTACACCGGGGAGCTGTTTTTT.

The chain employs TRBV7-9 and TRBJ1-2, with 7 bases lining up with TRBD1. V dropped 7 bases and J dropped 1; count of bases not matched to a gene: 12. The germline V gene encodes CDR1 SEHNR and CDR2 FQNEAQ (reference sequence). This CDR3 has 16 amino acids. Written as DNA, the CDR3 is TGTGCCAGCACTTACCCCACGACAGGGAATAACTATGGCTACACCTTC. Amino acids: CASTYPTTGNNYGYTF.

The chain is built from TRBV12-3 or TRBV12-4 and TRBJ2-1, with 10 bases identical to TRBD2. V was clipped by 6 bases and J by 1 base; unmatched bases: 12. The CDR3 is 18 amino acids. In nucleotides, the CDR3 is TGTGCCAGCAGCTCATTTTGGAGCGGGAGGGATTCCTACAATGAGCAGTTCTTC. Translating gives CASSSFWSGRDSYNEQFF.

This clonotype was found a few times. V gene TRBV2 combines with J gene TRBJ2-2; 7 positions agree with TRBD2. Per the germline V gene, CDR1 is SNHLY and CDR2 is FYNNEI. CDR3 length equals 14 residues. J lost 2 bases, V lost 7 bases, and 4 bases had no gene match. The CDR3 nucleotides read TGTGCCAGCATACAGCGGGACAACACCGGGGAGCTGTTTTTT. Residues: CASIQRDNTGELFF.

Only a few counts were recorded for this clonotype. The chain has TRBV5-1 and TRBJ2-3, with 7 bases matching TRBD1. Germline-derived CDR1 and CDR2 are SGHRS and YFSETQ. This CDR3 is built from 14 residues. V shed 1 base and J 4 bases; nucleotides not matched to a gene: 3. CDR3 nucleotide sequence: TGCGCCAGCAGCTTGTCGAGGGGGCCAGATACGCAGTATTTT. Translated: CASSLSRGPDTQYF.

This clonotype was recorded a few times. V and J are TRBV7-6 and TRBJ2-1; 13 nucleotides align to TRBD2. This CDR3 has 15 residues. CDR1 and CDR2 (germline): SGHVS, FNYEAQ. V lost 5 bases, J lost 8 bases, and 6 bases stayed unmatched. The DNA for the CDR3 is TGTGCCAGCAGCCTCGGGACTAGCGGGACCGATGAGCAGTTCTTC. Amino acids: CASSLGTSGTDEQFF. Based on the CDR3 plus reference TRBV7-6 and TRBJ2-1, the full variable domain is GAGVSQSPRYKVTKRGQDVALRCDPISGHVSLYWYRQALGQGPEFLTYFNYEAQQDKSGLPNDRFSAERPEGSISTLTIQRTEQRDSAMYRCASSLGTSGTDEQFFGPGTRLTVL.

This clonotype was counted between two and nine times. This chain joins TRBV20-1 and TRBJ1-2; D gene ambiguous. Trimming took 0 bases from V and 0 from J, leaving 8 bases between them. This CDR3 contains 14 residues. The germline CDR1 and CDR2 sequences are DFQATT and SNEGSKA (reference sequence). CDR3 residues: CSARDQSTNYGYTF. CDR3 DNA: TGCAGTGCTAGAGATCAGAGCACTAACTATGGCTACACCTTC.

This clonotype has a handful of counts. The gene calls are TRBV6-1 and TRBJ2-3; D is undetermined. The V and J ends lost 1 base and 6 bases respectively, with 8 bases between them. This CDR3 has 13 residues. Germline loops: CDR1 MNHNS, CDR2 SASEGT. The CDR3 DNA follows: TGTGCCAGCAGTGAAGGCCCCCCGGATACGCAGTATTTT. This gives the protein CASSEGPPDTQYF.

This clonotype was counted only a few times. CDR3 nucleotides: TGTGCCAGCAGCTCCCTTAGCGGGCCAGATACGCAGTATTTT. This codes for CASSSLSGPDTQYF. The genes are TRBV7-2 and TRBJ2-3, with 7 bases lining up with TRBD2. V dropped 4 bases and J dropped 4; count of bases not matched to a gene: 5. The CDR3 is 14 residues long. Per germline, CDR1 SGHTA and CDR2 FQGNSA.

V is TRBV12-3 or TRBV12-4 and J is TRBJ1-1, with TRBD1 matching 7 bases. CDR3 length: 14 amino acids. The ends lost 6 bases at V and 1 base at J; junction bases unmatched: 5. CDR3 sequence: CASSSAGGNTEAFF. The CDR3 DNA follows: TGTGCCAGCAGCAGTGCAGGGGGGAACACTGAAGCTTTCTTT.

This clonotype was seen only a few times. J is TRBJ1-1 and V is TRBV20-1; 8 bases align to TRBD1. After removal of 4 bases from V and 5 bases from J, the junction contained 3 bases not matched to a gene. The CDR3 totals 12 residues. CDR1 is DFQATT, CDR2 SNEGSKA, per germline (reference sequence). CDR3 region: CSAIQGETEAFF. The CDR3 DNA follows: TGCAGTGCTATACAGGGGGAGACTGAAGCTTTCTTT.

This clonotype showed up just a few times. The CDR3 reads CAWRGVAPRQFF. As DNA, the CDR3 is TGTGCCTGGAGAGGTGTAGCCCCTAGGCAGTTCTTC. The chain joins TRBV30 to TRBJ2-1; unclear D gene. V lost 3 bases to trimming and J lost 12 bases, with 15 bases between them. Germline loops: CDR1 GTSNPN, CDR2 SVGIG (reference sequence). The CDR3 runs to 12 residues.

CDR3 DNA sequence: TGCAGTGCTAGAGGGGACACCTCGCACGATGCGCAGTATTTT. Its protein product is CSARGDTSHDAQYF. The chain carries TRBV20-1 and TRBJ2-3, with D possibly being TRBD1 (6 bases). This CDR3 contains 14 residues. The germline V gene has CDR1 DFQATT and CDR2 SNEGSKA (reference sequence). The V end lost 1 base, the J end lost 10 bases, and 18 bases lay between the germline ends.

This clonotype was seen only a few times. This sequence joins TRBV11-2 and TRBJ2-5; D not certain. CDR1 is SGHAT, CDR2 FQNNGV, per germline. This CDR3 has 14 amino acids. Trimming shortened V by 1 base and J by 6 bases, and 12 bases separated the two germline ends. The CDR3 region has the DNA TGTGCCAGCAGCTTAGTCGTGGGATTACAGACCCAGTACTTC. Amino acids: CASSLVVGLQTQYF.